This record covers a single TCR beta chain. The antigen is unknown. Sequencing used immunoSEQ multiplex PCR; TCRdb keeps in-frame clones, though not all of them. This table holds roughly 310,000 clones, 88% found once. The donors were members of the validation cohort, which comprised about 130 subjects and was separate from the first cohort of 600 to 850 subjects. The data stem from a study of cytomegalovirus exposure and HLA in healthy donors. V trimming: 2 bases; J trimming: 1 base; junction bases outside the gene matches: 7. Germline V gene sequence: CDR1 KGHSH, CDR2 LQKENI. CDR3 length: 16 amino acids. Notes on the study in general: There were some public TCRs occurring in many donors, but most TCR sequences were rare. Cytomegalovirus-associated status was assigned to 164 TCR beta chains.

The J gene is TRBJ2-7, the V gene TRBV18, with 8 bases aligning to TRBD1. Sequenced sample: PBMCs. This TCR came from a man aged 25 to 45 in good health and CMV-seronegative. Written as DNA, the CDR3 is TGTGCCAGCTCACCAGCTTTGGACAGGGTGTCCTACGAGCAGTACTTC. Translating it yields CASSPALDRVSYEQYF.